This T cell receptor (beta chain) is drawn from a study of blood T cell repertoires in COVID-19. Across the whole study: Samples taken during acute and convalescent COVID-19 were collected in the United States, Italy and Spain. T cells, B-cell-depleted T cells, or PBMCs supplied cDNA or gDNA.

The trim removed 8 bases at V and 5 bases at J, leaving 11 bases unmatched. The germline V gene has CDR1 MNHEY and CDR2 SMNVEV (reference sequence). The CDR3 sequence is 15 residues long. Recovery meant two consecutive negative NP/OP PCR tests, professional clearance, or resolved symptoms. As processed by the authors: Nucleated cell counts were estimated from reference gene primer amplification. Data came from immunoSEQ multiplex PCR; TCRdb stores just in-frame clones and leaves some out. That table furnishes V, J and clone size, whereas the DNA furnished D and trimming. The sample lists some 340,000 clones, roughly 87% occurring once.

The receptor was isolated from a woman aged 50 to 60 who had recovered from COVID-19. The chain uses TRBV27 and TRBJ2-5, with 10 bases identical to TRBD2. What was sequenced was PBMCs or T cells enriched from blood (not recorded which). This CDR3 reads CASQTSSGGWETQYF. Here the CDR3 DNA reads TGTGCCAGCCAGACCTCTAGCGGGGGATGGGAGACCCAGTACTTC.